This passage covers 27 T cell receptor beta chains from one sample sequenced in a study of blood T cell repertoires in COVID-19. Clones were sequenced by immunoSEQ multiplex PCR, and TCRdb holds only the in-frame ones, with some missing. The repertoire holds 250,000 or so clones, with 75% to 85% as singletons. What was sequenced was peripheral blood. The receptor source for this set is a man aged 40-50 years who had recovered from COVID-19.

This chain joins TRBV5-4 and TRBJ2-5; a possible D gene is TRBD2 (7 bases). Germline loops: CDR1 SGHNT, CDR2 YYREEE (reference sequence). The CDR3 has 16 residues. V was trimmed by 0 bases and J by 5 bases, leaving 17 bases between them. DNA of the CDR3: TGTGCCAGCAGCTTGGGGGGGGGCGACCGGGAGGAGACCCAGTACTTC. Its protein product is CASSLGGGDREETQYF. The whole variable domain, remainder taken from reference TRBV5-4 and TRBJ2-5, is ETGVTQSPTHLIKTRGQQVTLRCSSQSGHNTVSWYQQALGQGPQFIFQYYREEENGRGNFPPRFSGLQFPNYSSELNVNALELDDSALYLCASSLGGGDREETQYFGPGTRLLVL.

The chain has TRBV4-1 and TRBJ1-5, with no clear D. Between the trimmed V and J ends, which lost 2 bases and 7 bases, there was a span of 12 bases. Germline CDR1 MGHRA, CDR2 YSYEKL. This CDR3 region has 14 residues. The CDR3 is CASSQPKRGQPQHF. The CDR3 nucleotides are TGCGCCAGCAGCCAACCCAAGAGAGGGCAGCCCCAGCATTTT.

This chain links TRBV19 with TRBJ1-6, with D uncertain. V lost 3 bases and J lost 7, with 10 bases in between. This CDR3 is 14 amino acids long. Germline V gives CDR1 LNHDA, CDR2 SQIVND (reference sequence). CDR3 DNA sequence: TGTGCCAGTAGTATTGGTCAGGCCAATTCACCCCTCCACTTT. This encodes CASSIGQANSPLHF.

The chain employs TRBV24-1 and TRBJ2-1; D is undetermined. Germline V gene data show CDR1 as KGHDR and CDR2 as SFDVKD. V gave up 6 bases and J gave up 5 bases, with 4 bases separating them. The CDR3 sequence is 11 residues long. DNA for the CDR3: TGTGCCACCAGTTTCAACAATGAGCAGTTCTTC. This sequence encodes CATSFNNEQFF.

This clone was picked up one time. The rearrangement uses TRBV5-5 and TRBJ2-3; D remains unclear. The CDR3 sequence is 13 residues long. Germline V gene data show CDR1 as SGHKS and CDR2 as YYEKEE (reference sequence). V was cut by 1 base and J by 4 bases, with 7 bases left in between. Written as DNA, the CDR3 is TGTGCCAGCAGCTTGTTCAGCGCAGATACGCAGTATTTT. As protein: CASSLFSADTQYF.

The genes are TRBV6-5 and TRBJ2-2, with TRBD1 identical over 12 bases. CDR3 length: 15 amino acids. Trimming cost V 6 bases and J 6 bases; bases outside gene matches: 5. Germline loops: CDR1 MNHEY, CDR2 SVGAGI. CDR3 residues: CASSSGQGAAGELFF. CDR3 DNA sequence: TGTGCCAGCAGCTCGGGACAGGGGGCCGCCGGGGAGCTGTTTTTT.

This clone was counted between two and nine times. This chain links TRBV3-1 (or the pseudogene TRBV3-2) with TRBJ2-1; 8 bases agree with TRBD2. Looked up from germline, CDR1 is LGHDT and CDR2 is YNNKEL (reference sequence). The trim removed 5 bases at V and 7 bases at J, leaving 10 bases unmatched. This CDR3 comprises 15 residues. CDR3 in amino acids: CASSGLRSGGNEQFF. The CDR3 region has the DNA TGTGCCAGCAGCGGGTTGAGGAGCGGGGGAAATGAGCAGTTCTTC.

The CDR3: CASSLVGAPGELFF. CDR3 DNA sequence: TGTGCCAGCAGCTTAGTGGGGGCCCCCGGGGAGCTGTTTTTT. The chain couples TRBV7-2 to TRBJ2-2; D might be TRBD1 (6 bases). The V end was cut by 1 base, the J end by 6 bases, with 9 bases between. The germline V gene encodes CDR1 SGHTA and CDR2 FQGNSA. CDR3 size: 14 residues.

The CDR3 bases are TGTGCCAGCAGTTCGGCCAGCAGAGGGCCACGCTACGAGCAGTACTTC. Protein: CASSSASRGPRYEQYF. This chain uses TRBV28 with TRBJ2-7; D is possibly TRBD2 (5 bases). The CDR3 has 16 residues. V lost 4 bases, J lost 3 bases, and 19 bases lay in between. CDR1 and CDR2 (germline): MDHEN, SYDVKM.

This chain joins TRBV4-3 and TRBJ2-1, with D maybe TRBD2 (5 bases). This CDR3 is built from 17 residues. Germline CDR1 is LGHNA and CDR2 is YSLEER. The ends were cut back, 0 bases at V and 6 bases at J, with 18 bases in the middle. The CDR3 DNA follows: TGCGCCAGCAGCCAAGATTTGAGAACTAGTCCGTCCAATGAGCAGTTCTTC. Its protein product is CASSQDLRTSPSNEQFF.

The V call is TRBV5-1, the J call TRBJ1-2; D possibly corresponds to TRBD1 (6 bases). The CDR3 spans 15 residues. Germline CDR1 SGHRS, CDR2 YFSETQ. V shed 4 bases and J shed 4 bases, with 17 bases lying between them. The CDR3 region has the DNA TGCGCCAGCAGCGTGCTCCTGGGGGCAGGCTATGGCTACACCTTC. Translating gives CASSVLLGAGYGYTF.

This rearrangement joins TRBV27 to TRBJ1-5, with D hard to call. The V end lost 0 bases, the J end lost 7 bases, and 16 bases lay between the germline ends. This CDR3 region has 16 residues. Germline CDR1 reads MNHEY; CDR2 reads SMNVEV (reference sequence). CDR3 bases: TGTGCCAGCAGTTTATCCTACGGACCTCCGGGGCAGCCCCAGCATTTT. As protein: CASSLSYGPPGQPQHF.

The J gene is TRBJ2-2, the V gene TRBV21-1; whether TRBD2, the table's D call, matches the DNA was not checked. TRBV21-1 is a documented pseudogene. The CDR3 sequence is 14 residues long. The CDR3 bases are TGTGCCAGCAGCACCCGGGAGGGCCCCGGGGAGCTGTTTTTT. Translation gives CASSTREGPGELFF.

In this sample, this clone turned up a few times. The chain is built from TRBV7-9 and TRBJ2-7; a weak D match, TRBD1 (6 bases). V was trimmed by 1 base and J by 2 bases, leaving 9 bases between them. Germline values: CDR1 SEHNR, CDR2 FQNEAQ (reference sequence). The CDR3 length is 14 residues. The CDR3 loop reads CASSLDGQTYEQYF. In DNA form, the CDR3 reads TGTGCCAGCAGCTTAGATGGACAGACCTACGAGCAGTACTTC.

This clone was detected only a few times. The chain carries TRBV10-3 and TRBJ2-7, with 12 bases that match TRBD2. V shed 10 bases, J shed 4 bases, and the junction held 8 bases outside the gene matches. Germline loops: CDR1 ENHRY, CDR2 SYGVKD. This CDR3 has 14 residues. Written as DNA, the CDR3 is TGTGCCAGCCACCCTAGCGGGGGGGAATACGAGCAGTACTTC. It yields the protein CASHPSGGEYEQYF.

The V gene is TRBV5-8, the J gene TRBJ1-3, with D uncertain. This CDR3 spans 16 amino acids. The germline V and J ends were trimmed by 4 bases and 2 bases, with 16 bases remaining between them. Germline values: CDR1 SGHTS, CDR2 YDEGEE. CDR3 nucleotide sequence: TGTGCCAGCAGCCCTCGATTGTACGGTCCTGGAAACACCATATATTTT. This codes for CASSPRLYGPGNTIYF.

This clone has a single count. CDR3 nucleotide sequence: TGTGCCAGCAGCTCCGCGGCGACCGAGAGCGATGAGCAGTTCTTC. Translation: CASSSAATESDEQFF. The rearrangement links TRBV11-3 to TRBJ2-1; no clear D. The CDR3 is made up of 15 amino acids. Per germline, CDR1 SGHNT and CDR2 YENEEA. V was trimmed by 4 bases and J by 8 bases, leaving 18 bases between them.

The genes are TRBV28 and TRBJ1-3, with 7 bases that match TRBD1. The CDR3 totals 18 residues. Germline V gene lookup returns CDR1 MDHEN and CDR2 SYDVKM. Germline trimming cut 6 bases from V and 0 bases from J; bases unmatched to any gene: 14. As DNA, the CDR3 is TGTGCCAGCAGAGCACCGGGACAGCTTTTGTACTCTGGAAACACCATATATTTT. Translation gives CASRAPGQLLYSGNTIYF.

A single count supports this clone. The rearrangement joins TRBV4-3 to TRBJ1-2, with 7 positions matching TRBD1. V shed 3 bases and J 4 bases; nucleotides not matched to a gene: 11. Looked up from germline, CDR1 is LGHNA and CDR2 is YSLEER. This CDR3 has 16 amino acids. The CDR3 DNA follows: TGCGCCAGCAGCCAGCGGGACAGCCAACTAGGCTATGGCTACACCTTC. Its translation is CASSQRDSQLGYGYTF.

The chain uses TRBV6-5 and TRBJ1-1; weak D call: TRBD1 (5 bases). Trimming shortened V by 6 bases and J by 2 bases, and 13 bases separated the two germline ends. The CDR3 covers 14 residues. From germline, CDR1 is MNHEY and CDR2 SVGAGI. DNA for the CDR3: TGTGCCAGCAGCAACAGTCAGGGAAACACTGAAGCTTTCTTT. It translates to CASSNSQGNTEAFF.

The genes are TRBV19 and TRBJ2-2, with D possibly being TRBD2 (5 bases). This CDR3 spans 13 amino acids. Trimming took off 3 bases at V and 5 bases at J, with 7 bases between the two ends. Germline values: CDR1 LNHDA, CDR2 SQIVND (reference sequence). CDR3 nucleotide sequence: TGTGCCAGTAGTATGCCGGGGACCGGGGAGCTGTTTTTT. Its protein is CASSMPGTGELFF. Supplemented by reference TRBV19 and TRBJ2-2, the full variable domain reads DGGITQSPKYLFRKEGQNVTLSCEQNLNHDAMYWYRQDPGQGLRLIYYSQIVNDFQKGDIAEGYSVSREKKESFPLTVTSAQKNPTAFYLCASSMPGTGELFFGEGSRLTVL.

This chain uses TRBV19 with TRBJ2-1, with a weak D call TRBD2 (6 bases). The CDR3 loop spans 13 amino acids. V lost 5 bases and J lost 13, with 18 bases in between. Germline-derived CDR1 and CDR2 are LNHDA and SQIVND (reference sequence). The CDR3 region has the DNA TGTGCCAGTAGTGGGGGGAGTCTAGCTTCACAGTTCTTC. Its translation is CASSGGSLASQFF.

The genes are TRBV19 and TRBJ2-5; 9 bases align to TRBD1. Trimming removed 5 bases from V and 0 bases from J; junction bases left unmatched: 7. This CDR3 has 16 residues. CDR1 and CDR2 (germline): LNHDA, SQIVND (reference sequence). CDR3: CASSGTGTGYQETQYF. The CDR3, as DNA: TGTGCCAGTAGTGGAACCGGGACAGGGTACCAAGAGACCCAGTACTTC.

DNA of the CDR3: TGTGCCACGGGACAGGGGAGTAACAATGAGCAGTTCTTC. Its protein is CATGQGSNNEQFF. The chain has TRBV24-1 and TRBJ2-1; 10 bases line up with TRBD1. The CDR3 spans 13 residues. The germline V gene has CDR1 KGHDR and CDR2 SFDVKD. The junction had 4 bases not matched to a gene; V was cut back by 10 bases and J by 5 bases.

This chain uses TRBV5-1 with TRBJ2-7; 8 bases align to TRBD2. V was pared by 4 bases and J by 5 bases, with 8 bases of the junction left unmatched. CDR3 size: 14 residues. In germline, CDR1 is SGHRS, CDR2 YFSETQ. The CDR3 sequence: CASSLAGTANEQYF. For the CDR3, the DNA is TGCGCCAGCAGCCTAGCGGGCACCGCCAACGAGCAGTACTTC.

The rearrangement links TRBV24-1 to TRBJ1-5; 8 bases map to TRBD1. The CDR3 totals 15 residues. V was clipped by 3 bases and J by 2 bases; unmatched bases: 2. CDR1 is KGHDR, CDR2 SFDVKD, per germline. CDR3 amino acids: CATSDGTGGNQPQHF. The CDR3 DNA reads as TGTGCCACCAGTGATGGGACAGGAGGCAATCAGCCCCAGCATTTT.

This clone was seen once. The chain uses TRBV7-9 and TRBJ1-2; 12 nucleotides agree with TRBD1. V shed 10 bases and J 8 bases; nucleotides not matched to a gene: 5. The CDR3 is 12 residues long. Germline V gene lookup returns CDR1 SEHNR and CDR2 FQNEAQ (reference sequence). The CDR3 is CATHGTGGGYTF. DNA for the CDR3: TGTGCCACACACGGGACAGGGGGCGGCTACACCTTC.